This T cell receptor beta chain was sequenced during a study of response to subunit inactivated influenza vaccine. Trimming removed 5 bases from V and 6 bases from J, with 8 bases in between. CDR1 is SGHDT, CDR2 YYEEEE, per germline. This CDR3 has 12 amino acids. TCRdb ran MiXCR on the RT-PCR reads and lists one entry per CDR3 protein. The table has hundreds of thousands of distinct CDR3 sequences, around 8% seen once. This receptor was identified in a man aged 50-75 years who received an inactivated influenza vaccine. Sequencing was performed on PBMCs from blood, taken less than 30 months after vaccination. This chain uses TRBV5-6 with TRBJ2-2; weak D call: TRBD2 (6 bases). The chain's CDR3 is CASRGGPGELFF. In DNA form, the CDR3 reads TGTGCCAGCAGGGGGGGACCCGGGGAGCTGTTTTTT.